This TCR beta chain was retrieved from a study of patients and donors after allogeneic stem cell transplantation. This clonotype turned up a few times. The CDR3 has 15 amino acids. Trimming took off 0 bases at V and 6 bases at J, with 15 bases between the two ends. Germline CDR1 SNHLY, CDR2 FYNNEI. TCRdb passed the RT-PCR reads through MiXCR, listing each CDR3 protein once. Of about a million distinct CDR3 sequences listed, roughly 18% are singletons. This receptor was identified in a human donor who was either an allogeneic HSCT recipient or a stem cell or donor lymphocyte infusion donor (not recorded which). It is not recorded whose cells these are; they may come from a transplant donor. The source material was blood, either unsorted or a sorted T cell fraction (not recorded which). The J gene is TRBJ2-7, the V gene TRBV2; D call uncertain. Here the CDR3 reads CASSEALRGLLEQYF. CDR3 nucleotide sequence: TGTGCCAGCAGTGAAGCGCTTCGTGGTCTCCTCGAGCAGTACTTC. Based on the CDR3 plus reference TRBV2 and TRBJ2-7, the full variable domain is EPEVTQTPSHQVTQMGQEVILRCVPISNHLYFYWYRQILGQKVEFLVSFYNNEISEKSEIFDDQFSVERPDGSNFTLKIRSTKLEDSAMYFCASSEALRGLLEQYFGPGTRLTVT.